The 13 T cell receptor beta chains below come from one sample, sequenced in a study of OX40 agonist ivuxolimab in advanced cancers. The assay was immunoSEQ multiplex PCR, and TCRdb's table has in-frame clones only and misses some. The sample contains tens of thousands of clones, 80% to 95% of which appear only once. The sequencing used CD4+ or CD8+ T cells sorted from blood, collected in a trial of the OX40 agonist ivuxolimab. Receptors originate from an adult with an advanced solid tumor such as melanoma, head and neck, liver or kidney cancer.

The genes are TRBV7-9 and TRBJ1-5; D is perhaps TRBD1 (5 bases). V was shortened by 1 base and J by 4 bases, with 11 bases between the two germline ends. The CDR3 runs to 15 residues. Germline V lookup: CDR1 SEHNR, CDR2 FQNEAQ (reference sequence). The chain's CDR3 is CASSLGGSGNQPQHF. The CDR3 coding sequence is TGTGCCAGCAGCTTAGGGGGCAGCGGAAATCAGCCCCAGCATTTT. Filled out from reference TRBV7-9 and TRBJ1-5, the complete variable domain reads DTGVSQNPRHKITKRGQNVTFRCDPISEHNRLYWYRQTLGQGPEFLTYFQNEAQLEKSRLLSDRFSAERPKGSFSTLEIQRTEQGDSAMYLCASSLGGSGNQPQHFGDGTRLSIL.

The genes are TRBV6-5 and TRBJ1-5; no definite D call. Germline V gene sequence: CDR1 MNHEY, CDR2 SVGAGI. The CDR3 has 15 amino acids. V was clipped by 6 bases and J by 2 bases, with 14 bases between them. This CDR3 reads CASRTRNGGNQPQHF. For the CDR3, the DNA is TGTGCCAGCAGGACTAGGAACGGCGGCAATCAGCCCCAGCATTTT.

This chain links TRBV7-2 with TRBJ1-2; D uncertain. Looked up from germline, CDR1 is SGHTA and CDR2 is FQGNSA. This CDR3 has 13 amino acids. Trimming pared 1 base from V and 8 bases from J, leaving 11 bases between. CDR3 amino acids: CASSLEGRRGYTF. CDR3 DNA sequence: TGTGCCAGCAGCTTAGAGGGTCGGCGGGGCTACACCTTC.

This clone occurred once. V usage is TRBV19 and J usage is TRBJ2-4; 13 positions agree with TRBD2. The ends lost 5 bases at V and 6 bases at J; junction bases unmatched: 7. Germline V lookup: CDR1 LNHDA, CDR2 SQIVND (reference sequence). This CDR3 contains 16 residues. The DNA of the CDR3 is TGTGCCAGTAGTCCGAGACTAGCGGGAGGACTAAACATTCAGTACTTC. Its protein product is CASSPRLAGGLNIQYF.

Remarks on this clone: Germline and junction disagree at one end, which may indicate a read error. The V call is TRBV7-7, the J call TRBJ2-5; D perhaps matches TRBD1 (6 bases). The CDR3 consists of 14 residues. Germline assignment: CDR1 SSHAT and CDR2 FNYEAQ (reference sequence). The CDR3 loop is CASSSGQSQETQYF. As DNA, the CDR3 is TGTGCTAGCAGCTCAGGACAGAGCCAAGAGACCCAGTACTTC.

This clone was picked up one time. The gene calls are TRBV5-1 and TRBJ2-2; 14 bases fit TRBD2. The CDR3 covers 17 residues. Germline V CDR1 and CDR2: SGHRS, YFSETQ. V was clipped by 3 bases and J by 3 bases; unmatched bases: 4. CDR3 protein: CASSSWTSGRYTGELFF. DNA for the CDR3: TGCGCCAGCAGCTCCTGGACTAGCGGGAGGTACACCGGGGAGCTGTTTTTT. The complete variable domain, with remaining parts taken from reference TRBV5-1 and TRBJ2-2, reads KAGVTQTPRYLIKTRGQQVTLSCSPISGHRSVSWYQQTPGQGLQFLFEYFSETQRNKGNFPGRFSGRQFSNSRSEMNVSTLELGDSALYLCASSSWTSGRYTGELFFGEGSRLTVL.

The chain links TRBV30 to TRBJ1-1; D is ambiguous. CDR3 length equals 14 residues. The germline CDR1 and CDR2 sequences are GTSNPN and SVGIG (reference sequence). V was shortened by 3 bases and J by 11 bases, with 22 bases between the two germline ends. The CDR3 protein is CAWSARALTTVAFF. The CDR3 region has the DNA TGTGCCTGGAGCGCCCGGGCTTTGACGACGGTTGCTTTCTTT.

This rearrangement joins TRBV7-9 to TRBJ2-1; 13 nucleotides match TRBD2. V shed 5 bases, J shed 8 bases, and the junction held 6 bases outside the gene matches. The germline V gene encodes CDR1 SEHNR and CDR2 FQNEAQ (reference sequence). CDR3 size: 15 residues. The CDR3 spells CASSLTSGRVDEQFF. As DNA, the CDR3 is TGTGCCAGCAGCCTTACTAGCGGGAGGGTCGATGAGCAGTTCTTC.

The chain recombines TRBV5-1 with TRBJ1-4; tentative D call: TRBD1 (5 bases). CDR1 and CDR2 from the germline V gene are SGHRS and YFSETQ. V was cut by 0 bases and J by 1 base, with 13 bases left in between. The CDR3 loop spans 17 amino acids. The CDR3 DNA reads as TGCGCCAGCAGCTTGGGACTGTCGGGGCGAACTAATGAAAAACTGTTTTTT. Encoded protein: CASSLGLSGRTNEKLFF.

This clone has a handful of counts. The chain uses TRBV28 and TRBJ2-3; 7 bases fit TRBD2. This CDR3 has 18 amino acids. V was clipped by 3 bases and J by 0 bases; unmatched bases: 12. CDR1 MDHEN and CDR2 SYDVKM come from the germline V gene. CDR3 sequence reads: CASSFEGVGLRSTDTQYF. CDR3 bases: TGTGCCAGCAGTTTTGAGGGCGTGGGACTACGAAGCACAGATACGCAGTATTTT.

This clone was observed a handful of times. This chain joins TRBV18 and TRBJ2-7; D possibly uses TRBD1 or TRBD2 (5 bases each). CDR3 size: 13 residues. The germline gives CDR1 KGHSH, CDR2 LQKENI. Trimming cost V 6 bases and J 6 bases, with 15 bases left between them. The CDR3: CASSGTGDSEQYF. The CDR3 nucleotides read TGTGCCAGCTCGGGGACCGGTGACAGCGAGCAGTACTTC.

This clone showed up just once. This chain connects TRBV29-1 to TRBJ2-4; weak D call: TRBD2 (6 bases). Germline V gene lookup returns CDR1 SQVTM and CDR2 ANQGSEA. The CDR3 is 14 residues long. V was trimmed by 5 bases and J by 9 bases, leaving 20 bases between them. DNA for the CDR3: TGCAGCGTTTTGGCGGGAATACCCCTGGGCATTCAGTACTTC. It translates to CSVLAGIPLGIQYF.

The V call is TRBV11-2, the J call TRBJ1-5; 7 positions agree with TRBD1. CDR3 length: 13 amino acids. V shed 5 bases and J 7 bases; nucleotides not matched to a gene: 5. The germline V gene encodes CDR1 SGHAT and CDR2 FQNNGV. The chain's CDR3 is CASSLAGGQPQHF. CDR3 DNA sequence: TGTGCCAGCAGCCTCGCAGGGGGACAGCCCCAGCATTTT.